These 7 T cell receptor beta chains were sequenced from one sample in a study of blood T cell repertoires in COVID-19 (dated by TCRdb to 2020 to 2022). Receptors were amplified or captured by the immunoSEQ multiplex PCR assay. Here the immuneACCESS table is served through TCRdb, limited to in-frame sequences with V and J called. Missing clones are a known gap in these copies; in checked studies unresolved V genes cover under half, and the rest lacks a known reason. The sample has under 250,000 clones on record, over 75% of them singletons. Over 1.5% of the sample rests with the top ten. Sequencing was carried out using PBMCs or T cells enriched from blood (not recorded which). The receptors were gathered from a man aged 40-49 years who had recovered from COVID-19.

V is TRBV4-1 and J is TRBJ2-4; 8 nucleotides agree with TRBD1. CDR1 and CDR2 (germline): MGHRA, YSYEKL. After removal of 0 bases from V and 0 bases from J, the junction contained 7 bases not matched to a gene. The CDR3 covers 18 residues. DNA for the CDR3: TGCGCCAGCAGCCAAGATTCGGGACAGGCCGTAGCCAAAAACATTCAGTACTTC. Its protein is CASSQDSGQAVAKNIQYF.

V gene TRBV3-1 (or the pseudogene TRBV3-2) combines with J gene TRBJ2-1; 11 bases agree with TRBD2. The length of the CDR3 is 15 residues. CDR1 is LGHDT, CDR2 YNNKEL, per germline (reference sequence). J lost 6 bases, V lost 4 bases, and 5 bases had no gene match. The CDR3 protein is CASSPLGLAGNEQFF. The CDR3 coding sequence is TGTGCCAGCAGCCCGCTCGGACTAGCGGGCAATGAGCAGTTCTTC.

The chain joins TRBV5-1 to TRBJ2-5; the match to TRBD1 covers 10 bases. In germline, CDR1 is SGHRS, CDR2 YFSETQ. The CDR3 is made up of 15 amino acids. V trimming: 0 bases; J trimming: 4 bases; junction bases outside the gene matches: 3. The CDR3 region is CASSLETGGGETQYF. CDR3 DNA: TGCGCCAGCAGCTTGGAGACAGGGGGCGGAGAGACCCAGTACTTC.

The chain employs TRBV3-1 (or the pseudogene TRBV3-2) and TRBJ2-1; 9 nucleotides line up with TRBD2. CDR1 is LGHDT and CDR2 is YNNKEL in the germline V gene (reference sequence). This CDR3 contains 16 residues. Trimming removed 0 bases from V and 4 bases from J; junction bases left unmatched: 4. The CDR3 DNA sequence: TGTGCCAGCAGCCAAGATTCGGCGGGAGGGTACAATGAGCAGTTCTTC. Its translation: CASSQDSAGGYNEQFF.

This clone showed up just a few times. The rearrangement joins TRBV27 to TRBJ1-1; D might be TRBD1 (5 bases). The CDR3 has 14 residues. CDR1 MNHEY and CDR2 SMNVEV come from the germline V gene (reference sequence). V was clipped by 7 bases and J by 0 bases, with 12 bases between them. The CDR3 DNA reads as TGTGCCAGCACCTCTCGACAGATGAACACTGAAGCTTTCTTT. Protein product: CASTSRQMNTEAFF.

As concerns this clone: One junction end does not reproduce the germline sequence, and a read error may be involved. The identical CDR3 is also encoded by other nucleotide sequences in the sample. CDR3 amino acids: CASSEATRRNSPLHF. The CDR3 nucleotides are TGTGCCAGTAGTGAAGCAACCCGGCGGAATTCACCCCTCCACTTT. The chain has TRBV2 and TRBJ1-6; no clear D gene. The germline V gene has CDR1 SNHLY and CDR2 FYNNEI. The CDR3 covers 15 residues. Supplemented by reference TRBV2 and TRBJ1-6, the full variable domain reads EPEVTQTPSHQVTQMGQEVILRCVPISNHLYFYWYRQILGQKVEFLVSFYNNEISEKSEIFDDQFSVERPDGSNFTLKIRSTKLEDSAMYFCASSEATRRNSPLHFGNGTRLTVT.

The V and J genes are TRBV7-2 and TRBJ1-1, with a weak D call TRBD1 (5 bases). V lost 3 bases to trimming and J lost 1 base, with 12 bases between them. The CDR3 consists of 15 residues. Germline V gene data show CDR1 as SGHTA and CDR2 as FQGNSA. CDR3 coding DNA: TGTGCCAGCAGCTTCCAGGGTTTCGGGAACACTGAAGCTTTCTTT. Amino acids: CASSFQGFGNTEAFF.